Listed below are T cell receptor beta chains from one sample, sequenced in a study of identical twins. TCRdb fed the 5' RACE reads into MiXCR, producing one record per CDR3 protein. In the table there are some 730,000 distinct CDR3 sequences, 15% to 20% of which are singletons. This sample also appeared in a second study, on T cells expressing NK-cell markers.

Sequenced sample: PBMCs. The origin of the receptors is a woman younger than 35 in good health. CDR3s include the opening cysteine and the closing phenylalanine or tryptophan. The order of the fields is clone size, V gene, D gene, J gene, CDR3 DNA, CDR3 protein. The D gene is left open where the match is weak. A row's size may be missing; if present it is once, few, many or a size class.

few	TRBV6-5	NA	TRBJ2-7	TGTGCCAGCGGGGTTCTTCACGAGCAGTACTTC	CASGVLHEQYF
NA	TRBV12-3/TRBV12-4	NA	TRBJ2-3	TGTGCCAGCAGTTTAGCGCGGCAGAGCACAGATACGCAGTATTTT	CASSLARQSTDTQYF
few	TRBV5-6	NA	TRBJ2-7	TGTGCCAGCAGCTTGAGGCACTACGAGCAGTACTTC	CASSLRHYEQYF
NA	TRBV20-1	TRBD2	TRBJ2-7	TGCAGTGCTATCGGACTAGCGGGATTCTACGAGCAGTACTTC	CSAIGLAGFYEQYF
few	TRBV20-1	NA	TRBJ2-1	TGCAGTGCCAGGAATGCTCATAAGTCCCGGGCAGGGCAGTTCTTC	CSARNAHKSRAGQFF
NA	TRBV25-1	NA	TRBJ1-1	TGTGCCAGCACCATGACTGGGTTAGGGAACACTGAAGCTTTCTTT	CASTMTGLGNTEAFF
few	TRBV2	NA	TRBJ1-2	TGTGCCAGCAGCTGGGACACATATAACTATGGCTACACCTTC	CASSWDTYNYGYTF
NA	TRBV9	NA	TRBJ1-3	TGTGCCAGCAGCGTAGTTCAAGAGGGAGCTGGAAACACCATATATTTT	CASSVVQEGAGNTIYF
many	TRBV7-9	NA	TRBJ1-1	TGTGCCAGCAGCTTAGCGTGGAACCAAGGCACTGAAGCTTTCTTT	CASSLAWNQGTEAFF
few	TRBV5-1	TRBD1	TRBJ2-3	TGCGCCAGCGGACAGGATACCACAGATACGCAGTATTTT	CASGQDTTDTQYF
NA	TRBV29-1	NA	TRBJ2-1	TGCAGCGTTCTGGGGGCCTACAATGAGCAGTTCTTC	CSVLGAYNEQFF
few	TRBV12-3/TRBV12-4	NA	TRBJ1-1	TGTGCCAGCAGGCCCCAGGGGTACACTGAAGCTTTCTTT	CASRPQGYTEAFF
NA	TRBV6-1	NA	TRBJ2-3	TGTGCCAGCAGACCGACTTTTTCCGCAGATACGCAGTATTTT	CASRPTFSADTQYF
few	TRBV29-1	NA	TRBJ1-2	TGCAGCGTTGAAGAGTGGGGCGATGGCTACACCTTC	CSVEEWGDGYTF
many	TRBV9	NA	TRBJ1-2	TGTGCCAGCAGCGTAGAGGGGATCGGCGGCTACACCTTC	CASSVEGIGGYTF
few	TRBV5-1	NA	TRBJ2-2	TGCGCCAGCAGCTCGGAGGGACAGACCAACACCGGGGAGCTGTTTTTT	CASSSEGQTNTGELFF
NA	TRBV7-6	NA	TRBJ1-1	TGTGCCAGCAGCTTAGATGGGTCATCTGAAGCTTTCTTT	CASSLDGSSEAFF
NA	TRBV5-1	TRBD2	TRBJ2-1	TGCGCCAGCAGCTTGCCGAAAGCGGGGGGGATTGAGCAGTTCTTC	CASSLPKAGGIEQFF
few	TRBV5-1	NA	TRBJ1-6	TGCGCCAGCAGCTTGTCAGTAGAGGAATCACCCCTCCACTTT	CASSLSVEESPLHF
many	TRBV5-1	TRBD1	TRBJ2-7	TGTGCCAGCAGTTTAGGCGGACAGGGGCCCTACGAGCAGTACTTC	CASSLGGQGPYEQYF
NA	TRBV20-1	NA	TRBJ2-6	TGCAGTGCTAATTCTCTATCTGGGGCCAACGTCCTGACTTTC	CSANSLSGANVLTF
NA	TRBV7-8	TRBD2	TRBJ2-3	TGTGCCAGCAGTCAATATCCCCCGATAGCGGGGTGGAGCACAGATACGCAGTATTTT	CASSQYPPIAGWSTDTQYF
few	TRBV5-5	TRBD1	TRBJ2-1	TGTGCCAGCATCTCCGGGACAGGAAAGAATGAGCAGTTCTTC	CASISGTGKNEQFF
few	TRBV7-8	NA	TRBJ2-7	TGTGCCAGCAGCTTAGTCTTAGTCTGGGAAGTCTCCTACGAGCAGTACTTC	CASSLVLVWEVSYEQYF
few	TRBV6-5	NA	TRBJ2-1	TGTGCCAGCAGTTCGATCCTCGAGCAGTTCTTC	CASSSILEQFF
few	TRBV20-1	TRBD2	TRBJ2-1	TGCAGTGCTGACCCCCGGCGGGGGGGCTACAATGAGCAGTTCTTC	CSADPRRGGYNEQFF
NA	TRBV7-2	NA	TRBJ2-1	TGTGCCAGCAGCTTACAAATTAGAACGGGTGAGCAGTTCTTC	CASSLQIRTGEQFF
many	TRBV7-8	NA	TRBJ2-5	TGTGCCAGCAGCACTCCCGGGGGAGAGACCCAGTACTTC	CASSTPGGETQYF
NA	TRBV18	NA	TRBJ2-2	TGTGCCAGCTCACCAAACAACGCCGAAGAGCTGTTTTTT	CASSPNNAEELFF
NA	TRBV5-1	NA	TRBJ2-7	TGCGCCAGCCGCGGGTCAACACCCTACGAGCAGTACTTC	CASRGSTPYEQYF
many	TRBV12-3/TRBV12-4	NA	TRBJ2-5	TGTGCCAGCAAGTACCAGGGCCAAGAGACCCAGTACTTC	CASKYQGQETQYF
few	TRBV7-9	NA	TRBJ1-3	TGTGCCAGCAGCGGGAAGGCGCAAGCTGGAAACACCATATATTTT	CASSGKAQAGNTIYF
few	TRBV9	TRBD1	TRBJ1-2	TGTGCCAGCAGCGTCGGGACAGGTTTTTACTATGGCTACACCTTC	CASSVGTGFYYGYTF
few	TRBV10-2	TRBD2	TRBJ2-1	TGCGCCAGCAGTGAGCCGGGACTAGCGGGGTTAAGCTCCTACAATGAGCAGTTCTTC	CASSEPGLAGLSSYNEQFF
NA	TRBV5-1	NA	TRBJ2-1	TGCGCCAGCAGCCCGGACGCAGGCGGTAATGAGCAGTTCTTC	CASSPDAGGNEQFF
few	TRBV5-5	NA	TRBJ1-5	TGTGCCAGCAGCCGAGACTGGGGGGATCAGCCCCAGCATTTT	CASSRDWGDQPQHF
NA	TRBV12-3/TRBV12-4	NA	TRBJ2-4	TGTGCCAGCAGTTTAGAGCCGTTGACCATTCAGTACTTC	CASSLEPLTIQYF
many	TRBV7-3	NA	TRBJ2-3	TGTGCCAGCAGCACGAGGGGCACAGATACGCAGTATTTT	CASSTRGTDTQYF
NA	TRBV20-1	NA	TRBJ2-1	TGCAGTGCTAGAGCGGCGGGTCCCAAATCCTACAATGAGCAGTTCTTC	CSARAAGPKSYNEQFF
few	TRBV12-3/TRBV12-4	TRBD1	TRBJ1-5	TGTGCCAGCAGAGCCTCAGGGGGTAGCAATCAGCCCCAGCATTTT	CASRASGGSNQPQHF
few	TRBV5-1	TRBD2	TRBJ2-1	TGCGCCAGCAGCACCGGACTAGCGGGATGGGGCTACAATGAGCAGTTCTTC	CASSTGLAGWGYNEQFF
once	TRBV7-9	NA	TRBJ2-7	TGTGCCAGCAGTCAAGAGCTCTACGAGCAGTACTTC	CASSQELYEQYF
few	TRBV7-2	TRBD1	TRBJ1-1	TGTGCCAGCAGCCACCCGACAGGGAAAGCTTTCTTT	CASSHPTGKAFF